The 20 T cell receptor beta chains below were found in one sample sequenced in a study of response to subunit inactivated influenza vaccine. Each CDR3 protein is one row after TCRdb ran MiXCR on the RT-PCR reads. The table shows about half a million distinct CDR3 sequences, with 25% occurring only once. Sequences were derived from CD4+ T cells sorted from PBMCs, sampled 5 days after vaccination. These receptors came from a man aged 45-65 years who received an inactivated influenza vaccine.

J is TRBJ2-3 and V is TRBV15, with TRBD1 as a possible D gene (5 bases). Trimming took 0 bases from V and 5 from J, leaving 18 bases between them. This CDR3 has 17 amino acids. Germline lookup yields CDR1 LNHNV and CDR2 YYDKDF (reference sequence). In nucleotides, the CDR3 is TGTGCCACCAGCAGAGAATACATTCCCATGCAGGGAGATACGCAGTATTTT. This translates into CATSREYIPMQGDTQYF.

Written as DNA, the CDR3 is TGTGCCAGCAGCCAAGGCCCCGGCTCCGAGCAGTACTTC. Amino acids: CASSQGPGSEQYF. The V gene is TRBV14, the J gene TRBJ2-7; D unresolved. Per the germline V gene, CDR1 is SGHDN and CDR2 is FVKESK. V was pared by 1 base and J by 6 bases, with 10 bases between. This CDR3 region has 13 residues. Combining the CDR3 with reference TRBV14 and TRBJ2-7 gives the whole variable domain EAGVTQFPSHSVIEKGQTVTLRCDPISGHDNLYWYRRVMGKEIKFLLHFVKESKQDESGMPNNRFLAERTGGTYSTLKVQPAELEDSGVYFCASSQGPGSEQYFGPGTRLTVT.

The rearrangement uses TRBV27 and TRBJ2-7; 9 nucleotides align to TRBD2. The V gene end was trimmed by 8 bases and the J gene end by 5 bases; junction bases not matched to a gene: 7. Germline lookup yields CDR1 MNHEY and CDR2 SMNVEV (reference sequence). The CDR3 loop spans 13 amino acids. CDR3 protein: CASPSGICNEQYF. Written as DNA, the CDR3 is TGTGCCAGCCCTAGCGGGATTTGCAACGAGCAGTACTTC.

V and J are TRBV7-8 and TRBJ2-2, with 14 positions matching TRBD2. Germline values: CDR1 SGHVS, CDR2 FQNEAQ. J was trimmed by 3 bases and V by 6 bases; bases with no gene match: 0. The CDR3 loop spans 15 amino acids. Here the CDR3 DNA reads TGTGCCAGCAGGACTAGCGGGAGGGACACCGGGGAGCTGTTTTTT. This sequence encodes CASRTSGRDTGELFF. Full variable domain (missing parts from reference TRBV7-8 and TRBJ2-2): GAGVSQSPRYKVAKRGQDVALRCDPISGHVSLFWYQQALGQGPEFLTYFQNEAQLDKSGLPSDRFFAERPEGSVSTLKIQRTQQEDSAVYLCASRTSGRDTGELFFGEGSRLTVL.

This clonotype was seen a few times. The chain couples TRBV2 to TRBJ2-1; 15 nucleotides line up with TRBD2. V lost 4 bases and J lost 3; bases outside the gene matches: 4. The CDR3 contains 17 residues. The germline V gene encodes CDR1 SNHLY and CDR2 FYNNEI. Written as DNA, the CDR3 is TGTGCCAGCAGTGGGGGACTAGCGGGGGGCATCTACAATGAGCAGTTCTTC. It specifies CASSGGLAGGIYNEQFF.

This clonotype was counted between two and nine times. This chain links TRBV5-1 with TRBJ2-4, with D perhaps TRBD1 (7 bases). The CDR3 loop spans 16 amino acids. With 0 bases removed from V and 3 bases from J, the gap between germline ends came to 13 bases. CDR1 and CDR2 from the germline V gene are SGHRS and YFSETQ. The CDR3 spells CASSLAAGGGKNIQYF. In DNA, the CDR3 is TGCGCCAGCAGCTTGGCGGCAGGGGGAGGCAAAAACATTCAGTACTTC.

This clonotype was seen more than once but under ten times. The V gene is TRBV20-1, the J gene TRBJ1-1, with 9 bases fitting TRBD1. Per the germline V gene, CDR1 is DFQATT and CDR2 is SNEGSKA (reference sequence). This CDR3 is 13 amino acids long. Trimming cost V 3 bases and J 5 bases; bases outside gene matches: 4. CDR3 in amino acids: CSARVTGGTEAFF. The CDR3 coding sequence is TGCAGTGCTAGGGTGACAGGGGGAACTGAAGCTTTCTTT.

The V call is TRBV24-1, the J call TRBJ2-5; 10 bases fit TRBD2. This CDR3 is 14 amino acids long. The germline CDR1 and CDR2 sequences are KGHDR and SFDVKD. The J segment lost 6 bases and the V segment lost 9 bases, leaving 9 bases of the junction unmatched. CDR3 amino acids: CATGKREGRKTQYF. CDR3 sequence (DNA): TGTGCCACCGGCAAGCGGGAGGGCCGGAAGACCCAGTACTTC.

This clonotype was recorded a few times. This chain connects TRBV27 to TRBJ2-2; TRBD1 might be the D (6 bases). CDR1 and CDR2 (germline): MNHEY, SMNVEV (reference sequence). The ends were cut back, 5 bases at V and 2 bases at J, with 15 bases in the middle. The CDR3 sequence is 16 residues long. This chain's CDR3 is CASSPTGWGNTGELFF. In DNA, the CDR3 is TGTGCCAGCAGTCCTACAGGGTGGGGAAACACCGGGGAGCTGTTTTTT.

The chain links TRBV25-1 to TRBJ2-1; 8 nucleotides align to TRBD1. This CDR3 is 15 amino acids long. Germline V gene lookup returns CDR1 MGHDK and CDR2 SYGVNS. V shed 3 bases and J 3 bases; nucleotides not matched to a gene: 4. The CDR3 DNA follows: TGTGCCAGCAGTGAGACAGGGGTGGTCTACAATGAGCAGTTCTTC. This encodes CASSETGVVYNEQFF.

This chain uses TRBV7-2 with TRBJ2-5; D unclear. CDR1 and CDR2 from the germline V gene are SGHTA and FQGNSA. Trimming removed 1 base from V and 3 bases from J, with 6 bases in between. This CDR3 has 13 residues. CDR3 sequence: CASSLGWKETQYF. The CDR3 bases are TGTGCCAGCAGCTTAGGTTGGAAAGAGACCCAGTACTTC.

This sequence joins TRBV7-9 and TRBJ1-2; D remains unclear. The CDR3 sequence is 13 residues long. Trimming removed 2 bases at V and 3 bases at J, with 7 bases between. Germline loops: CDR1 SEHNR, CDR2 FQNEAQ (reference sequence). Here the CDR3 reads CASSLKEYYGYTF. The CDR3 DNA follows: TGTGCCAGCAGCTTAAAGGAATACTATGGCTACACCTTC.

This clonotype has ten or more counts. The chain is built from TRBV18 and TRBJ2-2, with D uncertain. There are 14 residues in the CDR3. Germline V gives CDR1 KGHSH, CDR2 LQKENI. Trimming took off 3 bases at V and 2 bases at J, with 7 bases between the two ends. The chain's CDR3 is CASSPTANTGELFF. CDR3 in DNA: TGTGCCAGCTCACCTACAGCTAACACCGGGGAGCTGTTTTTT.

The table lists this clonotype with a few counts. This sequence joins TRBV4-2 and TRBJ2-1; D perhaps matches TRBD2 (6 bases). The ends were cut back, 3 bases at V and 7 bases at J, with 16 bases in the middle. CDR3 length: 15 amino acids. Per the germline V gene, CDR1 is LGHNA and CDR2 is YNFKEQ. This CDR3 is CASSQAGSRRNEQFF. The DNA of the CDR3 is TGTGCCAGCAGCCAGGCCGGGAGCCGAAGGAATGAGCAGTTCTTC.

This chain links TRBV2 with TRBJ2-1, with D possibly being TRBD1 (5 bases). Germline V CDR1 and CDR2: SNHLY, FYNNEI. The germline V and J ends were trimmed by 3 bases and 2 bases, with 14 bases remaining between them. The CDR3 sequence is 16 residues long. This chain's CDR3 is CASSDRARETYNEQFF. The CDR3 coding sequence is TGTGCCAGCAGTGATAGGGCCAGGGAAACCTACAATGAGCAGTTCTTC. The full variable domain, completed using reference TRBV2 and TRBJ2-1, is EPEVTQTPSHQVTQMGQEVILRCVPISNHLYFYWYRQILGQKVEFLVSFYNNEISEKSEIFDDQFSVERPDGSNFTLKIRSTKLEDSAMYFCASSDRARETYNEQFFGPGTRLTVL.

V is TRBV7-9 and J is TRBJ2-6; D is ambiguous. Trimming stripped 2 bases from V and 0 bases from J, with 11 bases between. Per germline, CDR1 SEHNR and CDR2 FQNEAQ (reference sequence). This CDR3 region has 17 residues. The CDR3 DNA reads as TGTGCCAGCAGCTTAACCCGGCGGTCCTCTGGGGCCAACGTCCTGACTTTC. Its translation: CASSLTRRSSGANVLTF. Using reference TRBV7-9 and TRBJ2-6 for the parts outside the CDR3, the full variable domain is DTGVSQNPRHKITKRGQNVTFRCDPISEHNRLYWYRQTLGQGPEFLTYFQNEAQLEKSRLLSDRFSAERPKGSFSTLEIQRTEQGDSAMYLCASSLTRRSSGANVLTFGAGSRLTVL.

This clonotype was found a few times. The chain carries TRBV5-1 and TRBJ2-1; perhaps TRBD1 as D (6 bases). V lost 3 bases to trimming and J lost 2 bases, with 15 bases between them. CDR3 size: 16 residues. Germline lookup yields CDR1 SGHRS and CDR2 YFSETQ. CDR3 protein: CASSYTSGVAYNEQFF. As DNA, the CDR3 is TGCGCCAGCAGCTACACCTCAGGGGTCGCCTACAATGAGCAGTTCTTC.

This clonotype was counted between two and nine times. The J gene is TRBJ1-5, the V gene TRBV4-2, with D hard to call. CDR1 and CDR2 from the germline V gene are LGHNA and YNFKEQ. This CDR3 region has 16 residues. Trimming stripped 0 bases from V and 7 bases from J, with 16 bases between. This CDR3 reads CASSQEFRQLGQPQHF. CDR3 sequence (DNA): TGTGCCAGCAGCCAAGAATTCCGGCAGTTGGGCCAGCCCCAGCATTTT.

In this sample, this clonotype turned up a few times. V gene TRBV12-3 or TRBV12-4 combines with J gene TRBJ2-4, with 10 bases lining up with TRBD1. The V and J ends lost 6 bases and 6 bases, in that order; junction bases with no gene match: 8. The CDR3 runs 15 residues. The CDR3 nucleotides read TGTGCCAGCAGACCGGGACAGGGGTGGGGAAACATTCAGTACTTC. Protein product: CASRPGQGWGNIQYF.

CDR3 nucleotides: TGTGCCAGCAGATTCACGACGGTAGAGCCCCAGCATTTT. It codes for CASRFTTVEPQHF. This chain connects TRBV12-3 or TRBV12-4 to TRBJ1-5; D call uncertain. The V end was cut by 6 bases, the J end by 8 bases, with 14 bases between. The CDR3 spans 13 residues.